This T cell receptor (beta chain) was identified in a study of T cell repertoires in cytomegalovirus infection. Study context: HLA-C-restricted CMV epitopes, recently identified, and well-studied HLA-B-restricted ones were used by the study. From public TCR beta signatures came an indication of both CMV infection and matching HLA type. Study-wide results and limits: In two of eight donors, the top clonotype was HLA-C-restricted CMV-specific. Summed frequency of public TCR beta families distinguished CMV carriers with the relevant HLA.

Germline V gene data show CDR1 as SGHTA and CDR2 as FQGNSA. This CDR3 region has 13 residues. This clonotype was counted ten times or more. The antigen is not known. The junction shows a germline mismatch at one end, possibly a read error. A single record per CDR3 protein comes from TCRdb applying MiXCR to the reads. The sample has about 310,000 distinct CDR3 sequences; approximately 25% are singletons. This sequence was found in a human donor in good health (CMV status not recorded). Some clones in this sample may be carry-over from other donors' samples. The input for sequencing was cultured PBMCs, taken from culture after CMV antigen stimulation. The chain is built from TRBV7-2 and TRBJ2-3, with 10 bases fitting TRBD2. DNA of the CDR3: TGTGCCATCAGCGGGAGGGCATTAGATACGCAGTATTTT. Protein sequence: CAISGRALDTQYF.